The clone carrying this TCR beta chain was detected ten times or more. The record originates from a study of response to subunit inactivated influenza vaccine. Using its own MiXCR run on the RT-PCR reads, TCRdb lists one record per CDR3 protein. The top ten clones hold under 15% of a sample with approximately 530,000 distinct CDR3 sequences, 13% of them seen once. The CDR3 sequence is 12 residues long. The V end lost 4 bases, the J end lost 6 bases, and 7 bases lay between the germline ends. The rearrangement links TRBV12-3 or TRBV12-4 to TRBJ2-1, with D unresolved. This sequence originates from a man aged 50 to 60 who received an inactivated influenza vaccine. The specimen was PBMCs from blood, collected roughly 47 days after vaccination. CDR3 protein: CASSSTVNEQFF. In DNA, the CDR3 is TGTGCCAGCAGTTCTACCGTCAATGAGCAGTTCTTC.